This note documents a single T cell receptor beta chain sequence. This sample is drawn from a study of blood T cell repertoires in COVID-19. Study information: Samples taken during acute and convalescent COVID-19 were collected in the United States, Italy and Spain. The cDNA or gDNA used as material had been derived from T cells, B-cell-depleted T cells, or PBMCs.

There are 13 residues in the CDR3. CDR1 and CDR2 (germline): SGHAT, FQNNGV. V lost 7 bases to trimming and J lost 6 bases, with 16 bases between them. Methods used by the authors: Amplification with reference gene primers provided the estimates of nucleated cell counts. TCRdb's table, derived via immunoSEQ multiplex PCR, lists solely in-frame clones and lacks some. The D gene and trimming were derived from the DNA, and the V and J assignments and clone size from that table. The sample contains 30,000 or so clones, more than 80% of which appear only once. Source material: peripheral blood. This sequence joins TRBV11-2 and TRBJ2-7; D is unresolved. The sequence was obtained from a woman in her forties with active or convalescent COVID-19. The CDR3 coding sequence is TGTGCCAGCACCTTGTCCCAATACGGCGAGCAGTACTTC. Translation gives CASTLSQYGEQYF. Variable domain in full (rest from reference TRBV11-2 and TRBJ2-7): EAGVAQSPRYKIIEKRQSVAFWCNPISGHATLYWYQQILGQGPKLLIQFQNNGVVDDSQLPKDRFSAERLKGVDSTLKIQPAKLEDSAVYLCASTLSQYGEQYFGPGTRLTVT.